These 27 T cell receptor beta chains share one sample of origin, sequenced in a study of cytomegalovirus exposure and HLA in healthy donors. The PCR employed 60 Vbeta primers together with 13 Jbeta primers. Libraries were prepared by immunoSEQ multiplex PCR; TCRdb keeps only in-frame clonotypes and omits some of them. The sample carries 120,000 to 150,000 clones, roughly 64% recorded once. Material: PBMCs. These receptors were obtained from a woman aged 25 to 39 in good health and CMV-seropositive.

The rearrangement uses TRBV12-5 and TRBJ2-5, with D perhaps TRBD2 (6 bases). Trimming pared 6 bases from V and 3 bases from J, leaving 17 bases between. Looked up from germline, CDR1 is LGHNT and CDR2 is FRNRAP. This CDR3 is built from 15 residues. This CDR3 is CASGPGVGLKETQYF. The CDR3 DNA sequence: TGTGCTAGTGGCCCCGGGGTGGGACTTAAAGAGACCCAGTACTTC. The full variable domain, rest sourced from reference TRBV12-5 and TRBJ2-5, is DARVTQTPRHKVTEMGQEVTMRCQPILGHNTVFWYRQTMMQGLELLAYFRNRAPLDDSGMPKDRFSAEMPDATLATLKIQPSEPRDSAVYFCASGPGVGLKETQYFGPGTRLLVL.

This chain connects TRBV6-5 to TRBJ1-5; D may be TRBD1 (5 bases). V was cut by 5 bases and J by 6 bases, with 11 bases left in between. The CDR3 is made up of 13 amino acids. Germline loops: CDR1 MNHEY, CDR2 SVGAGI. The DNA for the CDR3 is TGTGCCAGCAGTAGCTCAGGGTTTCAGCCCCAGCATTTT. Its protein product is CASSSSGFQPQHF.

The chain combines TRBV25-1 with TRBJ2-5, with D maybe TRBD2 (6 bases). The CDR3 spans 15 residues. With 5 bases removed from V and 5 bases from J, the gap between germline ends came to 18 bases. Germline V gene data show CDR1 as MGHDK and CDR2 as SYGVNS. The CDR3 protein is CASSPRSTSGETQYF. The CDR3 DNA reads as TGTGCCAGCAGTCCCAGGTCAACAAGCGGGGAGACCCAGTACTTC.

This chain uses TRBV2 with TRBJ1-6; weak D call: TRBD1 (6 bases). Germline values: CDR1 SNHLY, CDR2 FYNNEI. Trimming removed 6 bases at V and 6 bases at J, with 12 bases between. The CDR3 contains 14 residues. Here the CDR3 DNA reads TGTGCCAGCAGCCTACAGGGATTTAATTCACCCCTCCACTTT. As protein: CASSLQGFNSPLHF.

The chain couples TRBV6-6 to TRBJ2-5; no firm D call. This CDR3 contains 16 residues. Trimming shortened V by 2 bases and J by 3 bases, and 16 bases separated the two germline ends. CDR1 and CDR2 from the germline V gene are MNHNY and SVGAGI (reference sequence). Written as DNA, the CDR3 is TGTGCCAGCAGTTACCCTTCGGTGCGTGTGGAAGAGACCCAGTACTTC. Translated: CASSYPSVRVEETQYF.

This chain links TRBV10-1 with TRBJ2-3; TRBD1 agrees at 10 bases. Germline CDR1 reads WNHNN; CDR2 reads SYGVQD (reference sequence). Trimming removed 3 bases from V and 4 bases from J; junction bases left unmatched: 4. The CDR3 has 15 amino acids. The CDR3 nucleotides read TGCGCCAGCAGTGAAGTTGGGACAGGGGCAGATACGCAGTATTTT. Residues: CASSEVGTGADTQYF.

This rearrangement joins TRBV11-2 to TRBJ2-7; no clear D gene. V lost 1 base and J 1 base, leaving 11 bases between the germline ends. This CDR3 has 15 amino acids. Per the germline V gene, CDR1 is SGHAT and CDR2 is FQNNGV. This CDR3 is CASSLGFTDSYEQYF. The CDR3 DNA is TGTGCCAGCAGCTTAGGTTTTACAGATTCCTACGAGCAGTACTTC.

The chain carries TRBV2 and TRBJ2-1; 10 bases map to TRBD1. Per germline, CDR1 SNHLY and CDR2 FYNNEI. The CDR3 spans 13 residues. V lost 9 bases, J lost 9 bases, and 8 bases stayed unmatched. In DNA, the CDR3 is TGTGCCAGTAAGGGACAGGGGTTTAGTGAGCAGTTCTTC. Protein: CASKGQGFSEQFF. The full variable domain, rest sourced from reference TRBV2 and TRBJ2-1, is EPEVTQTPSHQVTQMGQEVILRCVPISNHLYFYWYRQILGQKVEFLVSFYNNEISEKSEIFDDQFSVERPDGSNFTLKIRSTKLEDSAMYFCASKGQGFSEQFFGPGTRLTVL.

The chain has TRBV5-4 and TRBJ2-1, with 7 nucleotides matching TRBD2. This CDR3 is 16 amino acids long. V dropped 4 bases and J dropped 3; count of bases not matched to a gene: 10. In germline, CDR1 is SGHNT, CDR2 YYREEE (reference sequence). CDR3 amino acids: CASSPDPGLIYNEQFF. In DNA form, the CDR3 reads TGTGCCAGCAGCCCGGATCCGGGACTAATCTACAATGAGCAGTTCTTC.

About this clone: The conserved closing phenylalanine or tryptophan is absent in this CDR3, likely reflecting a read error. This chain's CDR3 is CASSPRYQVRNTEAFV. CDR3 bases: TGTGCCAGCAGCCCTCGATACCAGGTACGGAACACTGAAGCTTTCGTT. The chain combines TRBV4-2 with TRBJ1-1, with unresolved D. Germline CDR1 LGHNA, CDR2 YNFKEQ. Trimming shortened V by 4 bases and J by 1 base, and 16 bases separated the two germline ends. The CDR3 consists of 16 residues.

The V and J genes are TRBV5-1 and TRBJ1-1; 8 bases align to TRBD1. Trimming at V came to 4 bases and at J to 10 bases, leaving 3 bases not matched to a gene. Looked up from germline, CDR1 is SGHRS and CDR2 is YFSETQ. The CDR3 covers 11 residues. The CDR3, as DNA: TGCGCCAGCAGCATGGACAGGGTAGCTTTCTTT. This gives the protein CASSMDRVAFF.

The V and J genes are TRBV2 and TRBJ2-1, with 10 bases identical to TRBD2. Germline V CDR1 and CDR2: SNHLY, FYNNEI. This CDR3 has 14 amino acids. Trimming cost V 4 bases and J 8 bases; bases outside gene matches: 5. The CDR3 sequence is CASSVLAGEDEQFF. The CDR3 bases are TGTGCCAGCAGTGTGCTAGCGGGGGAAGATGAGCAGTTCTTC.

V is TRBV10-3 and J is TRBJ2-1; possibly TRBD1 for D (6 bases). V was shortened by 7 bases and J by 8 bases, with 15 bases between the two germline ends. The CDR3 totals 13 residues. Germline V gene data show CDR1 as ENHRY and CDR2 as SYGVKD. CDR3 sequence reads: CAINEGQMDEQFF. The DNA for the CDR3 is TGTGCCATCAACGAAGGACAGATGGATGAGCAGTTCTTC.

The chain links TRBV14 to TRBJ1-2; 7 bases align to TRBD1. The ends lost 4 bases at V and 6 bases at J; junction bases unmatched: 5. The CDR3 runs 13 residues. In germline, CDR1 is SGHDN, CDR2 FVKESK. CDR3 bases: TGTGCCAGCAGCCCGCAGACAGGGCATGGCTACACCTTC. Translated: CASSPQTGHGYTF.

J is TRBJ2-7 and V is TRBV5-6; 8 nucleotides line up with TRBD2. V lost 4 bases to trimming and J lost 3 bases; unmatched junction nucleotides: 6. CDR3 length: 14 residues. Germline CDR1 and CDR2: SGHDT and YYEEEE. CDR3 residues: CASSIGTRGYEQYF. In nucleotides, the CDR3 is TGTGCCAGCAGCATCGGGACTAGGGGCTACGAGCAGTACTTC.

The chain joins TRBV7-3 to TRBJ1-1; D is unclear. The germline CDR1 and CDR2 sequences are SGHTA and FQGTGA. The CDR3 has 13 amino acids. Trimming left V 5 bases short and J 1 base short, with 8 bases between. The CDR3 is CASSTAGNTEAFF. The CDR3, as DNA: TGTGCCAGCAGCACCGCGGGGAACACTGAAGCTTTCTTT. Complete variable domain (other parts from reference TRBV7-3 and TRBJ1-1): GAGVSQTPSNKVTEKGKYVELRCDPISGHTALYWYRQSLGQGPEFLIYFQGTGAADDSGLPNDRFFAVRPEGSVSTLKIQRTERGDSAVYLCASSTAGNTEAFFGQGTRLTVV.

A few counts support this clone. This chain joins TRBV6-1 and TRBJ2-7, with D possibly being TRBD1 (6 bases). V dropped 7 bases and J dropped 4 bases, with 14 bases sitting between them. In germline, CDR1 is MNHNS, CDR2 SASEGT. There are 13 residues in the CDR3. CDR3 in amino acids: CASNTGTKYEQYF. CDR3 DNA: TGTGCCAGCAATACCGGGACAAAGTACGAGCAGTACTTC.

The rearrangement uses TRBV6-1 and TRBJ1-1; no firm D call. CDR1 and CDR2 (germline): MNHNS, SASEGT. The CDR3 is 14 residues long. Trimming pared 3 bases from V and 5 bases from J, leaving 13 bases between. The CDR3: CASSEQLSGTEAFF. The CDR3 nucleotides read TGTGCCAGCAGTGAGCAACTCTCGGGGACTGAAGCTTTCTTT.

The chain recombines TRBV29-1 with TRBJ2-7; D unclear. Germline V gene sequence: CDR1 SQVTM, CDR2 ANQGSEA. The ends were cut back, 2 bases at V and 2 bases at J, with 10 bases in the middle. The CDR3 is 13 residues long. CDR3 protein: CSVELGPTYEQYF. The CDR3 region has the DNA TGCAGCGTTGAACTCGGTCCGACCTACGAGCAGTACTTC.

This chain uses TRBV10-2 with TRBJ1-3; possibly TRBD1 for D (5 bases). CDR1 is WSHSY and CDR2 is SAAADI in the germline V gene. There are 15 residues in the CDR3. Trimming took off 5 bases at V and 0 bases at J, with 11 bases between the two ends. CDR3 protein: CASSLDRSSGNTIYF. CDR3 coding DNA: TGCGCCAGCAGTTTAGACAGAAGCTCTGGAAACACCATATATTTT.

This chain uses TRBV7-2 with TRBJ2-1; 9 positions match TRBD2. Looked up from germline, CDR1 is SGHTA and CDR2 is FQGNSA. This CDR3 region has 15 residues. Germline trimming cut 3 bases from V and 6 bases from J; bases unmatched to any gene: 6. The chain's CDR3 is CASSFFSGGTNEQFF. In DNA, the CDR3 is TGTGCCAGCAGCTTCTTTAGCGGGGGCACCAATGAGCAGTTCTTC.

The chain carries TRBV7-2 and TRBJ2-1; TRBD2 matches 13 bases. Germline values: CDR1 SGHTA, CDR2 FQGNSA. This CDR3 comprises 16 residues. V shed 6 bases and J 9 bases; nucleotides not matched to a gene: 11. The CDR3 protein is CASSYDGLAGAREQFF. Here the CDR3 DNA reads TGTGCCAGCAGTTATGACGGACTAGCGGGAGCTCGTGAGCAGTTCTTC.

The J gene is TRBJ1-2, the V gene TRBV29-1; D possibly corresponds to TRBD1 (5 bases). Per germline, CDR1 SQVTM and CDR2 ANQGSEA. Trimming stripped 8 bases from V and 6 bases from J, with 19 bases between. This CDR3 region has 13 residues. CDR3 sequence: CSSNQGGENGYTF. The CDR3 DNA is TGCAGCTCCAACCAGGGAGGGGAGAATGGCTACACCTTC.

This clone was observed a few times. This chain connects TRBV18 to TRBJ1-2, with D possibly matching TRBD1 (5 bases). This CDR3 contains 15 residues. Germline V gives CDR1 KGHSH, CDR2 LQKENI. The germline V and J ends were trimmed by 2 bases and 8 bases, with 18 bases remaining between them. As DNA, the CDR3 is TGTGCCAGCTCACCAGATGCCAGGGCGATACAAGGCTACACCTTC. This encodes CASSPDARAIQGYTF.

This clone appeared a few times. V gene TRBV14 combines with J gene TRBJ2-2; perhaps TRBD2 as D (6 bases). The CDR3 loop spans 14 amino acids. Germline values: CDR1 SGHDN, CDR2 FVKESK. The V and J ends lost 4 bases and 5 bases respectively, with 11 bases between them. This CDR3 reads CASSRRTTTGELFF. The CDR3 nucleotides are TGTGCCAGCAGCCGACGGACTACTACCGGGGAGCTGTTTTTT.

The rearrangement links TRBV5-1 to TRBJ1-1, with 9 bases that match TRBD1. Per germline, CDR1 SGHRS and CDR2 YFSETQ. Losses at the gene ends were 3 bases for V and 1 base for J; bases not matched to a gene: 1. There are 14 residues in the CDR3. The CDR3 DNA reads TGCGCCAGCAGCTCGGGACAGGGGAACACTGAAGCTTTCTTT. It yields the protein CASSSGQGNTEAFF.

The chain is built from TRBV6-4 and TRBJ2-3, with 8 nucleotides matching TRBD1. V gave up 4 bases and J gave up 2 bases; unmatched junction bases: 5. CDR1 is MRHNA, CDR2 SNTAGT, per germline. The CDR3 length is 15 residues. The CDR3 loop is CASSVGQADTDTQYF. In DNA form, the CDR3 reads TGTGCCAGCAGTGTGGGACAGGCCGACACAGATACGCAGTATTTT.